The entry below describes one TCR beta chain. This clone was detected only a few times. Its specific antigen is unknown. Nothing much larger sits one base from this clone, and base qualities are not available. These data are taken from a study of CD8+ T cells in alopecia areata (dated by TCRdb to between 2018 and 2020). A note on the overall study: The treated patients took part in an open-label pilot trial in which moderate-to-severe alopecia areata was treated with oral tofacitinib at 5 to 10 mg twice daily. Clonality in the scalp was compared among normal scalp (n=4), patchy alopecia areata scalp (n=8), and alopecia totalis/universalis scalp (n=8). The RNA source kit depended on sample type: the PAXgene miRNA kit for fixed scalp, the miRNeasy kit for PBMCs, and the RNeasy kit for mouse skin. Human TCRbeta sequencing covered scalp tissue and sorted CD4+ and CD8+ peripheral blood T cells from patchy and totalis/universalis alopecia areata patients and healthy controls. Patients on tofacitinib were biopsied at baseline and after 4 and 24 weeks of treatment, and several of the patients also had a later scalp biopsy. TCRbeta CDR3 regions were amplified by immunoSEQ multiplex PCR with 35 Vbeta forward and 13 Jbeta reverse primers. High-throughput TCRbeta sequencing was used to examine T cell clonal expansion in alopecia areata in both the C3H/HeJ mouse model and human patients. Tofacitinib was administered for 6 to 18 months, and 6 months of follow-up off drug were then conducted to assess delayed response and recurrence. What the work shows at the level of the full study, not this receptor alone: Resident alphabeta T cells in normal human skin are also sequenced, complicating scalp TCR repertoire analysis, unlike mouse skin dominated by gammadelta T cells. Shared TCR sequences between patients were less evident than in mice, which may be partly attributable to HLA diversity in the patient population. Compared with normal scalp, lesional scalp had higher clonality and more expanded CD8+ clones, particularly in alopecia totalis/universalis, a pattern that suggests antigenic drive.

The time point label, as the study defines it: baseline before oral tofacitinib. Peripheral blood and lesional scalp punch biopsies were obtained from patients with alopecia areata. PBMCs were isolated by density centrifugation and stained for CD3, CD4 and CD8, and CD4+ and CD8+ T cells were sorted on a FACSAria. The germline V gene yields MNHEY for CDR1 and SVGAGI for CDR2. Cut back by 8 bases and 6 bases, the V and J ends lie 4 bases apart. The CDR3 has 9 amino acids, counting the end cysteine and phenylalanine. The only DNA kept is the CDR3, 27 bases in frame from the first base. Libraries came from the immunoSEQ multiplex PCR assay. RNA was extracted from all samples and reverse transcribed into cDNA as template for TCR sequencing. SuperScript III was used to make first-strand cDNA, primed with a 2:1 mix of oligo-dT and random hexamers. A synthetic immune receptor repertoire was used to gauge amplification bias, and whatever bias remained was removed computationally. In the paper's pipeline: Raw reads were preprocessed to remove errors, and CDR3 was defined by IMGT conventions from the conserved cysteine to phenylalanine. Clonality was computed as 1 minus the Shannon entropy, with the entropy normalized by log2 of the number of productive unique TCRs. Scalp TCRbeta sequences were cross-referenced with sorted blood CD4 and CD8 repertoires so that the CD4 or CD8 identity of scalp clones could be inferred. The immuneACCESS repertoire file appears here via TCRdb, limited to in-frame rearrangements. These files lack a portion of the clones; in checked studies, under half of the deficit traces to unresolved V genes, and the cause of the others is not known. Clone size and V and J calls were adopted from that table, with D and trimming inferred from the DNA. The sample table holds 150,000 to 200,000 clones, of which about 66% were seen once. The ten largest clones take up roughly an eighth of the sample.

The specimen comprised CD8+ T cells sorted from blood, sampled at week 0. The chain joins TRBV6-5 to TRBJ1-1, with the D gene call left open. The sequence came from a human donor with alopecia areata. In nucleotide form, the sequence is TGTGCCAGCGGACCTGAAGCTTTCTTT. Its translation reads: CASGPEAFF.